This T cell receptor beta chain was identified during a study of blood T cell repertoires in COVID-19. This clone was observed a handful of times. Clones were sequenced by immunoSEQ multiplex PCR, and TCRdb holds only the in-frame ones, with some missing. The table lists over 250,000 clones, around 90% of them singletons. Those who participated ranged in age from roughly 18 to 90 years and resided in roughly 26 US areas. Each recovered donor of Cohort 3 presented with two negative PCRs, clearance, or symptom resolution. V shed 1 base and J shed 7 bases, with 13 bases lying between them. Germline V CDR1 and CDR2: MGHDK, SYGVNS. CDR3 size: 14 residues.

The clonotype originates from a woman in her 30s who had recovered from COVID-19. The sample taken for sequencing was PBMCs or T cells enriched from blood (not recorded which). The genes are TRBV25-1 and TRBJ1-2; perhaps TRBD1 as D (5 bases). The CDR3 nucleotides are TGTGCCAGCAGTGAATGGGATGGGGCGAGTGGCTACACCTTC. The encoded protein is CASSEWDGASGYTF.